Shown below are 18 T cell receptor beta chains from a single sample sequenced in a study of T cell responses to AZD1222 COVID-19 vaccine. Repertoires were generated with immunoSEQ multiplex PCR, while TCRdb's copy carries only in-frame clones and drops some. The table has fewer than 180,000 clones, approximately 92% seen once. Sequences were derived from peripheral blood, sampled 28 days after the second AZD1222 dose. The receptors shown here come from an adult who received the AZD1222 COVID-19 vaccine.

V and J are TRBV25-1 and TRBJ2-2; D perhaps matches TRBD2 (5 bases). V was trimmed by 5 bases and J by 6 bases, leaving 16 bases between them. CDR1 and CDR2 (germline): MGHDK, SYGVNS. This CDR3 comprises 15 residues. The CDR3 loop is CASSYSGKESGELFF. Written as DNA, the CDR3 is TGTGCCAGCAGTTATTCGGGGAAGGAGTCCGGGGAGCTGTTTTTT. The full variable domain, rest sourced from reference TRBV25-1 and TRBJ2-2, is EADIYQTPRYLVIGTGKKITLECSQTMGHDKMYWYQQDPGMELHLIHYSYGVNSTEKGDLSSESTVSRIRTEHFPLTLESARPSHTSQYLCASSYSGKESGELFFGEGSRLTVL.

The CDR3 loop is CASQDRGVTEAFF. The CDR3 DNA reads as TGTGCCAGCCAGGACAGGGGGGTTACTGAAGCTTTCTTT. The V and J genes are TRBV12-3 or TRBV12-4 and TRBJ1-1; the match to TRBD1 covers 10 bases. CDR3 length: 13 residues. V dropped 8 bases and J dropped 5; count of bases not matched to a gene: 5.

The chain is built from TRBV27 and TRBJ2-3; 7 bases are shared with TRBD2. The CDR3 contains 14 residues. V lost 2 bases, J lost 8 bases, and 7 bases stayed unmatched. Per germline, CDR1 MNHEY and CDR2 SMNVEV (reference sequence). The CDR3 DNA sequence: TGTGCCAGCAGTTTAGAGACTAGCCTTGGTACGCAGTATTTT. Translating gives CASSLETSLGTQYF.

This chain connects TRBV27 to TRBJ1-4, with D perhaps TRBD1 (5 bases). The V end lost 6 bases, the J end lost 2 bases, and 10 bases lay between the germline ends. Germline V CDR1 and CDR2: MNHEY, SMNVEV (reference sequence). There are 14 residues in the CDR3. The CDR3 loop is CASSDSRTNEKLFF. The CDR3 DNA reads as TGTGCCAGCAGCGACAGTAGGACTAATGAAAAACTGTTTTTT.

This chain links TRBV28 with TRBJ2-7; no definite D call. Trimming shortened V by 6 bases and J by 6 bases, and 12 bases separated the two germline ends. The CDR3 extends over 12 amino acids. The V gene's germline CDR1 is MDHEN and CDR2 SYDVKM. The CDR3 coding sequence is TGTGCCAGCAGGACCAACTGGGCCGAGCAGTACTTC. Amino acid sequence: CASRTNWAEQYF.

The gene calls are TRBV7-9 and TRBJ2-7; 7 positions match TRBD1. V dropped 3 bases and J dropped 0; count of bases not matched to a gene: 2. The length of the CDR3 is 14 residues. Germline V gene sequence: CDR1 SEHNR, CDR2 FQNEAQ (reference sequence). DNA for the CDR3: TGTGCCAGCAGCTTCAGGGGGAGCTCCTACGAGCAGTACTTC. It yields the protein CASSFRGSSYEQYF.

The chain uses TRBV27 and TRBJ1-6; D unresolved. Per germline, CDR1 MNHEY and CDR2 SMNVEV (reference sequence). With 2 bases removed from V and 7 bases from J, the gap between germline ends came to 9 bases. This CDR3 is 14 amino acids long. The CDR3 bases are TGTGCCAGCAGTTTAGCGGGTGGGAATTCACCCCTCCACTTT. Its protein product is CASSLAGGNSPLHF.

The genes are TRBV9 and TRBJ2-1, with 11 bases identical to TRBD2. This CDR3 comprises 15 residues. Germline V CDR1 and CDR2: SGDLS, YYNGEE. The V segment lost 3 bases and the J segment 3 bases; nucleotides outside the gene matches: 2. The CDR3 here is CASSGSGRVYNEQFF. In nucleotides, the CDR3 is TGTGCCAGCAGCGGTAGCGGGAGGGTCTACAATGAGCAGTTCTTC.

The rearrangement joins TRBV6-2 or TRBV6-3 to TRBJ2-7; D tentatively reads TRBD1 or TRBD2 (5 bases each). CDR3 length: 16 residues. Germline CDR1 is MNHEY and CDR2 is SVGEGT. The germline V and J ends were trimmed by 0 bases and 2 bases, with 14 bases remaining between them. CDR3 DNA: TGTGCCAGCAGTTACTCGAGGGTCCAGGGTCCCTACGAGCAGTACTTC. This gives the protein CASSYSRVQGPYEQYF.

In regard to this clone: The sample carries other DNA sequences with the same CDR3. The chain has TRBV2 and TRBJ2-5, with TRBD1 matching over 7 bases. Germline-derived CDR1 and CDR2 are SNHLY and FYNNEI. The CDR3 is 15 residues long. V was pared by 4 bases and J by 1 base, with 6 bases of the junction left unmatched. CDR3 region: CASSGQGGGQETQYF. For the CDR3, the DNA is TGTGCCAGCAGTGGACAGGGTGGGGGCCAAGAGACCCAGTACTTC. The full variable domain, rest sourced from reference TRBV2 and TRBJ2-5, is EPEVTQTPSHQVTQMGQEVILRCVPISNHLYFYWYRQILGQKVEFLVSFYNNEISEKSEIFDDQFSVERPDGSNFTLKIRSTKLEDSAMYFCASSGQGGGQETQYFGPGTRLLVL.

The rearrangement links TRBV24-1 to TRBJ2-7, with 11 bases identical to TRBD1. The CDR3 totals 16 residues. The V segment lost 7 bases and the J segment 3 bases; nucleotides outside the gene matches: 10. The germline V gene encodes CDR1 KGHDR and CDR2 SFDVKD. This CDR3 reads CATSPTGTGGVYEQYF. The CDR3 DNA reads as TGTGCCACCAGCCCGACCGGGACAGGGGGGGTCTACGAGCAGTACTTC.

The rearrangement uses TRBV13 and TRBJ2-7; D not resolved. CDR1 is PRHDT and CDR2 is FYEKMQ in the germline V gene (reference sequence). The germline V and J ends were trimmed by 5 bases and 3 bases, with 17 bases remaining between them. This CDR3 has 15 residues. CDR3 nucleotide sequence: TGTGCCAGCAGCCACCGGGCCCCATTCAACTACGAGCAGTACTTC. It codes for CASSHRAPFNYEQYF.

This rearrangement joins TRBV3-1 (or the pseudogene TRBV3-2) to TRBJ2-4, with TRBD2 identical over 12 bases. Germline assignment: CDR1 LGHDT and CDR2 YNNKEL (reference sequence). The CDR3 runs to 13 residues. V lost 1 base, J lost 13 bases, and 2 bases stayed unmatched. CDR3 DNA sequence: TGTGCCAGCAGCCAAGGACTAGCGGGAGTACAGTACTTC. Its protein product is CASSQGLAGVQYF.

This chain connects TRBV5-1 to TRBJ2-3; 11 nucleotides agree with TRBD2. The CDR3 length is 16 residues. Germline V gives CDR1 SGHRS, CDR2 YFSETQ. J lost 1 base, V lost 6 bases, and 7 bases had no gene match. Written as DNA, the CDR3 is TGCGCCAGCAAACCCTCGGGACTAGCGGGCACAGATACGCAGTATTTT. Translation: CASKPSGLAGTDTQYF.

The genes are TRBV5-1 and TRBJ2-1; 10 bases match TRBD1. Germline V gene sequence: CDR1 SGHRS, CDR2 YFSETQ. The CDR3 length is 16 residues. The ends lost 4 bases at V and 9 bases at J; junction bases unmatched: 13. This CDR3 reads CASSPDRGFGLSEQFF. For the CDR3, the DNA is TGCGCCAGCAGCCCGGACAGGGGGTTCGGCTTAAGTGAGCAGTTCTTC.

The chain has TRBV27 and TRBJ2-1; the match to TRBD1 covers 10 bases. The CDR3 length is 16 residues. Trimming removed 10 bases from V and 4 bases from J; junction bases left unmatched: 13. Per germline, CDR1 MNHEY and CDR2 SMNVEV (reference sequence). CDR3 sequence reads: CATTKPGQGSYNEQFF. The CDR3 DNA sequence: TGTGCCACCACCAAGCCGGGACAGGGGTCTTACAATGAGCAGTTCTTC.

The CDR3 DNA follows: TGTGCCAGCAGCGTTGACTCAGGGGGCAGGGGCTACACCTTC. It specifies CASSVDSGGRGYTF. The J gene is TRBJ1-2, the V gene TRBV9, with 8 bases aligning to TRBD1. Germline assignment: CDR1 SGDLS and CDR2 YYNGEE. Unmatched junction bases numbered 8, after V lost 2 bases and J lost 8 bases. CDR3 length: 14 residues.

The chain has TRBV10-3 and TRBJ1-5, with 9 bases matching TRBD1. V trimming: 6 bases; J trimming: 3 bases; junction bases outside the gene matches: 9. This CDR3 has 16 amino acids. Germline values: CDR1 ENHRY, CDR2 SYGVKD. CDR3: CAISQGGTGLNQPQHF. Written as DNA, the CDR3 is TGTGCCATCAGCCAGGGGGGGACAGGGCTCAATCAGCCCCAGCATTTT.